This T cell receptor beta chain was identified during a study of T-cell memory formation after mild COVID-19. About the study: TCR clustering was largely donor specific. Notes on the study in general: The second-wave clones peaking on day 37 were not confirmed as SARS-CoV-2-specific.

A word on this clonotype: Its antigen is as yet unknown.

The CDR3 totals 19 residues. Trimming took 6 bases from V and 1 from J, leaving 25 bases between them. UMIs and sample barcodes were carried by the TCR alpha and TCR beta cDNA libraries that 5'RACE produced using constant-segment primers. In TCRdb, the 5' RACE reads were re-called with MiXCR into one record per CDR3 protein. The sample has 280,000 or so distinct CDR3 sequences, 8% to 10% seen once. The chain uses TRBV12-3 or TRBV12-4 and TRBJ2-1; D is possibly TRBD2 (6 bases). The sequence derives from a man between 18 and 29 years old who had mild COVID-19 (a few samples of this study predate the infection). Cell type and time point are not known. Sequencing used PBMCs or a T cell subset sorted from them (not recorded which). This CDR3 is CASSLGRGGVRGSYNEQFF. CDR3 in DNA: TGTGCCAGCAGCCTGGGTCGGGGCGGGGTTCGTGGGTCCTACAATGAGCAGTTCTTC.